This T cell receptor (beta chain) was identified during a study of T cells in Graves' hyperthyroidism and ophthalmopathy. This clonotype was recorded at least ten times. TCR beta CDR3 regions were amplified from RNA. The HTBI primer set served for first-round RT-PCR of the TCR CDR3. TCRdb passed the multiplex PCR reads through MiXCR, listing each CDR3 protein once. The sample carries under 550,000 distinct CDR3 sequences, roughly 15% recorded once. The CDR3 is 12 residues long. V lost 6 bases, J lost 4 bases, and 9 bases lay in between. In germline, CDR1 is MNHEY, CDR2 SVGEGT. This TCR was sampled from a young woman with Graves' hyperthyroidism. This chain joins TRBV6-2 or TRBV6-3 and TRBJ1-2; D not certain. Material: blood. The CDR3 protein is CASRDGLYGYTF. The CDR3 DNA reads as TGTGCCAGCAGAGACGGCCTCTATGGCTACACCTTC.